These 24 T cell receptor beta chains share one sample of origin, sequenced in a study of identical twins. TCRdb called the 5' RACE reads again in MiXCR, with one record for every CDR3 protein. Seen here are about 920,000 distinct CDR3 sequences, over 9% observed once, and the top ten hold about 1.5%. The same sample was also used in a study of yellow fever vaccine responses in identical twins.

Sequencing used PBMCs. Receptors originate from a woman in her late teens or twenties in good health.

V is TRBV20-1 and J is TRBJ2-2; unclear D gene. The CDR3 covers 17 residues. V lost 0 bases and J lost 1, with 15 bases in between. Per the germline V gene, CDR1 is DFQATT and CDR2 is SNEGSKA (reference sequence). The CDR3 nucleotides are TGCAGTGCTAGAGATTACCTGAGACACGTGAACACCGGGGAGCTGTTTTTT. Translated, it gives CSARDYLRHVNTGELFF.

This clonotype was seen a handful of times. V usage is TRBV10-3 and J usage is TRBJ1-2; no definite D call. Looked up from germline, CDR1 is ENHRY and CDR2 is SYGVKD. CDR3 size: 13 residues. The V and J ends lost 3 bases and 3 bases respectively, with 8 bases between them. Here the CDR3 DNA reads TGTGCCATCAGTGACGGCAGATACTATGGCTACACCTTC. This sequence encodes CAISDGRYYGYTF.

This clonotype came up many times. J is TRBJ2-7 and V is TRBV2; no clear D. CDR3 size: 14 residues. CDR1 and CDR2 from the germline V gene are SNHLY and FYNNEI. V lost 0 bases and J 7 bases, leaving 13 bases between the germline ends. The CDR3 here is CASSEALGQLEQYF. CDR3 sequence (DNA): TGTGCCAGCAGTGAAGCGCTTGGGCAATTGGAGCAGTACTTC.

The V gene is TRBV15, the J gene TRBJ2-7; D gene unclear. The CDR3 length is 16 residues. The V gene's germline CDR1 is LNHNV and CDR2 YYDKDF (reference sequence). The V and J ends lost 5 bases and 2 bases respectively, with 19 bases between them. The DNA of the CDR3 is TGTGCCACCAGCCCCGAGCGTGTGGGGTTAGCCTACGAGCAGTACTTC. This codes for CATSPERVGLAYEQYF.

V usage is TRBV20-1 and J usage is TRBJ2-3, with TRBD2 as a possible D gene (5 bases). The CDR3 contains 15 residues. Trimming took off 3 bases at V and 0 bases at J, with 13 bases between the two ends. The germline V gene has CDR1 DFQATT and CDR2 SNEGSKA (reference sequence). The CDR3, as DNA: TGCAGTGCTAGCCGGGGTTCGACTAGCACAGATACGCAGTATTTT. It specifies CSASRGSTSTDTQYF.

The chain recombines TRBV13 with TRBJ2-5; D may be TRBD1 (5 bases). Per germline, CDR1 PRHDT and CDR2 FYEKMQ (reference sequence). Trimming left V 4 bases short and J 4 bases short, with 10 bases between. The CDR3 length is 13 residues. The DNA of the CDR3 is TGTGCCAGCAGCTCTGACAGTACAGAGACCCAGTACTTC. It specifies CASSSDSTETQYF.

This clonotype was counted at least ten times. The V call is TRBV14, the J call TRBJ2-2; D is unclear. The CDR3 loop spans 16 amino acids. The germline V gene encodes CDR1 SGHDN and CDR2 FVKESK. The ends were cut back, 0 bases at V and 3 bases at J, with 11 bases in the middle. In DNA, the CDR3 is TGTGCCAGCAGCCAAGAAAGTTGGAGTTACACCGGGGAGCTGTTTTTT. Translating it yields CASSQESWSYTGELFF.

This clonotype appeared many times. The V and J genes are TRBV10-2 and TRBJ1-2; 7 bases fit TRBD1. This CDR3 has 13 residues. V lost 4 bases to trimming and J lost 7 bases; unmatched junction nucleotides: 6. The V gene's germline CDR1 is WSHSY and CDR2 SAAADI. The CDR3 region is CASSGDRAGGYTF. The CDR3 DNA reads TGCGCCAGCAGTGGAGACAGGGCAGGTGGCTACACCTTC.

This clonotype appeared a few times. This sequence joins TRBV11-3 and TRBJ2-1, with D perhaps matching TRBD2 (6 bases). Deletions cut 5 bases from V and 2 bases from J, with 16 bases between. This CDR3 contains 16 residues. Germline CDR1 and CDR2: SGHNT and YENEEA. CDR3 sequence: CASSPRLVRPYNEQFF. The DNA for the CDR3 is TGTGCCAGCAGCCCCCGACTAGTTAGACCCTACAATGAGCAGTTCTTC.

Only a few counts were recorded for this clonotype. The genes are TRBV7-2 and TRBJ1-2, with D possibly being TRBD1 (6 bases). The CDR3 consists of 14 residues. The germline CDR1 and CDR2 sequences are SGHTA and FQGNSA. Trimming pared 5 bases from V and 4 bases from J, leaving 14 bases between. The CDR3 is CASSPGQPPYGYTF. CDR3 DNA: TGTGCCAGCAGCCCAGGACAGCCACCCTATGGCTACACCTTC. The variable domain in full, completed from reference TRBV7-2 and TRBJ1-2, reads GAGVSQSPSNKVTEKGKDVELRCDPISGHTALYWYRQSLGQGLEFLIYFQGNSAPDKSGLPSDRFSAERTGGSVSTLTIQRTQQEDSAVYLCASSPGQPPYGYTFGSGTRLTVV.

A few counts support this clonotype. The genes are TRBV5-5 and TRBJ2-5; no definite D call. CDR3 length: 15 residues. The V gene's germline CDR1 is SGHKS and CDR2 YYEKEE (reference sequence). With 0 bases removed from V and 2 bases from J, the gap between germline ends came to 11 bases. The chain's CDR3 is CASSLAPGAQETQYF. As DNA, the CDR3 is TGTGCCAGCAGCTTGGCCCCAGGAGCACAAGAGACCCAGTACTTC.

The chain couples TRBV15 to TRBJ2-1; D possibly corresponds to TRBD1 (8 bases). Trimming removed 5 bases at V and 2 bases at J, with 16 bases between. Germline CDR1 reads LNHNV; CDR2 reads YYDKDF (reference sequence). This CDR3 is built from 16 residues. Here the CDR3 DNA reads TGTGCCACCAGCGGTGGGAGGGACAGGCCCTACAATGAGCAGTTCTTC. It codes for CATSGGRDRPYNEQFF.

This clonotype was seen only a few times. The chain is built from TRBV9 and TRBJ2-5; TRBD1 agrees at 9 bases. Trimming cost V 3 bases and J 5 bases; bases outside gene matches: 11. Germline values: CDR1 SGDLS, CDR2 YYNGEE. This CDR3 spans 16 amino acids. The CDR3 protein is CASSAPGTGPWETQYF. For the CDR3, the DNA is TGTGCCAGCAGCGCTCCCGGGACAGGGCCCTGGGAGACCCAGTACTTC.

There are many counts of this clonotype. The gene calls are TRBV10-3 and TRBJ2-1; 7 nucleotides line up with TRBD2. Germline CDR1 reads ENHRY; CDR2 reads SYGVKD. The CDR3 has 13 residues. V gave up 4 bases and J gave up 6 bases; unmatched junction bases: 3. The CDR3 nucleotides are TGTGCCATCAGTGCGCCGGGGGGCAATGAGCAGTTCTTC. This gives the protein CAISAPGGNEQFF.

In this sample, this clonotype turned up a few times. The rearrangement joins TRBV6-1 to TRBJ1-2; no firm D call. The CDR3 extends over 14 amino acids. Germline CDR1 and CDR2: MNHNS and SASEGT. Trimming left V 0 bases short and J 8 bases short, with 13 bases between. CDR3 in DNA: TGTGCCAGCAGTGAAGCGCTCGGAGGGTCCGGCTACACCTTC. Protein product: CASSEALGGSGYTF.

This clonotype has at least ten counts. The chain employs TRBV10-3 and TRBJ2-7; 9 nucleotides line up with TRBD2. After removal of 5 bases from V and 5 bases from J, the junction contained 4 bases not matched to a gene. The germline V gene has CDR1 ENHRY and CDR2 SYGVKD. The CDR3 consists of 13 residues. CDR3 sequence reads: CAISSSGEDEQYF. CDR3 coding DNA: TGTGCCATCAGTTCTAGCGGGGAGGACGAGCAGTACTTC.

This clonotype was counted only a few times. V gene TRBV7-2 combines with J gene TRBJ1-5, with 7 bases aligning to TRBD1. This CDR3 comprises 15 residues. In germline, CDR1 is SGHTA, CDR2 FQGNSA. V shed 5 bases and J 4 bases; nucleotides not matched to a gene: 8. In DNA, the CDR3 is TGTGCCAGCAGCGCGCGGACAGGTTGGAATCAGCCCCAGCATTTT. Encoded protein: CASSARTGWNQPQHF.

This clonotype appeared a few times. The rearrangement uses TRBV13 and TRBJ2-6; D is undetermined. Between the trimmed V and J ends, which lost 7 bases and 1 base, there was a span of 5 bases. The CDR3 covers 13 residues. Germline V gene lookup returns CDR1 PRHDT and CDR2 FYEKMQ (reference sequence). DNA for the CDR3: TGTGCCAGCATGGGATCTGGGGCCAACGTCCTGACTTTC. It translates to CASMGSGANVLTF.

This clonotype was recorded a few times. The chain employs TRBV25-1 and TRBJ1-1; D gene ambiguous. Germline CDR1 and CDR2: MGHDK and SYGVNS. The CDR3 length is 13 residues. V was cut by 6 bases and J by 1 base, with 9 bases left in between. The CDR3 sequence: CASRAWANTEAFF. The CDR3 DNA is TGTGCCAGCAGGGCTTGGGCGAACACTGAAGCTTTCTTT.

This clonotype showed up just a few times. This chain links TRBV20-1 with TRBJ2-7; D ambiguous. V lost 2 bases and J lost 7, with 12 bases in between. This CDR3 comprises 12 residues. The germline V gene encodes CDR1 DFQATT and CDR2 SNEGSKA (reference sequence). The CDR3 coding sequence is TGCAGTGCTAGAAAAGGTGTAGGGGAGCAGTACGTC. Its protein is CSARKGVGEQYV.

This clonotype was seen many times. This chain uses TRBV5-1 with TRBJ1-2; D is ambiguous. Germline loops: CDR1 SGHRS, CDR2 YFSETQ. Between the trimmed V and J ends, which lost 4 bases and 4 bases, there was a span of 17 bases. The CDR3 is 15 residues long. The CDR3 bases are TGCGCCAGCAGCAATTGGCCGCCAGGATCCTATGGCTACACCTTC. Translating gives CASSNWPPGSYGYTF.

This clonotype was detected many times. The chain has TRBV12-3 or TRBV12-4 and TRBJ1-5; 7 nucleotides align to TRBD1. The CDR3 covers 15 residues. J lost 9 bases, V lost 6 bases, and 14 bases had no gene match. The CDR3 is CASRLAGGVRRPQHF. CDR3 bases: TGTGCCAGCAGGCTAGCAGGGGGAGTTAGAAGGCCCCAGCATTTT.

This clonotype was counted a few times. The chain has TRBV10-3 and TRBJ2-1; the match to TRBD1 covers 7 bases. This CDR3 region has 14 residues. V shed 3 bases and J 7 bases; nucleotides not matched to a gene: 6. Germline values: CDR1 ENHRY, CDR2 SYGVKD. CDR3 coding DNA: TGTGCCATCAGTGACCTGGGACAGAAAAATGAGCAGTTCTTC. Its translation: CAISDLGQKNEQFF.

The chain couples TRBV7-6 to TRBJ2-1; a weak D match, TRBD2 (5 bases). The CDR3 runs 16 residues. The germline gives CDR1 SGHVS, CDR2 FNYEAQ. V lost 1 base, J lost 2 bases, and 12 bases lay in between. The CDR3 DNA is TGTGCCAGCAGCTTAGTAGGTGGGAGAACCTACAATGAGCAGTTCTTC. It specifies CASSLVGGRTYNEQFF.